This is a list of T cell receptor beta chains from one sample in a study of Graves' ophthalmopathy and Graves' hyperthyroidism. TCRdb re-analysed the multiplex PCR reads in MiXCR, keeping a single row per CDR3 protein. The sample gives 350,000 or so distinct CDR3 sequences, about a sixth of which show up once; roughly an eighth is in the top ten. The sequencing sample was made of peripheral blood. These receptors all come from an adult man with Graves' ophthalmopathy. CDR3s include the opening cysteine and the closing phenylalanine or tryptophan. A D gene is named only where the DNA matches it firmly. Only some rows state a clone size, as once, few, many or a class for expanded clones.

CDR3nt: TGTGCCAGCAGCTTAAGCAGGGTCGGGACCGGGGAGCTGTTTTTT
CDR3aa: CASSLSRVGTGELFF
d_gene: -
abundance: many
j_gene: TRBJ2-2
v_gene: TRBV7-3

CDR3nt: TGCGCCAGCAGCCAAGATTTCGGCAGAAACTATGGCTACACCTTC
CDR3aa: CASSQDFGRNYGYTF
d_gene: -
abundance: many
j_gene: TRBJ1-2
v_gene: TRBV4-3

CDR3nt: TGTGCCAGCAGTCCACCGACGGTGAACACTGAAGCTTTCTTT
CDR3aa: CASSPPTVNTEAFF
d_gene: -
abundance: many
j_gene: TRBJ1-1
v_gene: TRBV6-1

CDR3nt: TGTGCCAGCTCACGGGACGGAATACTCAATCAGCCCCAGCATTTT
CDR3aa: CASSRDGILNQPQHF
d_gene: -
abundance: -
j_gene: TRBJ1-5
v_gene: TRBV18

CDR3nt: TGCAGTGCTCCGGACAGAAGCCTTCGGGAGACCCAGTACTTC
CDR3aa: CSAPDRSLRETQYF
d_gene: -
abundance: many
j_gene: TRBJ2-5
v_gene: TRBV20-1

CDR3nt: TGTGCCAGCAGCCCCCCAAATCAGCCCCAGCATTTT
CDR3aa: CASSPPNQPQHF
d_gene: -
abundance: many
j_gene: TRBJ1-5
v_gene: TRBV7-6

CDR3nt: TGTGCCAGCAGCACCCGGACTAGCGGGGGGGCCGAGACCCAGTACTTC
CDR3aa: CASSTRTSGGAETQYF
d_gene: TRBD2
abundance: many
j_gene: TRBJ2-5
v_gene: TRBV7-2

CDR3nt: TGTGCCAGCAGCCGATGGGGACAGGCAGGGGAGACCCAGTACTTC
CDR3aa: CASSRWGQAGETQYF
d_gene: TRBD1
abundance: few
j_gene: TRBJ2-5
v_gene: TRBV7-9

CDR3nt: TGTGCCAGCAGTGAACTGAGTTCCCAGGGGGGAGAGACCCAGTACTTC
CDR3aa: CASSELSSQGGETQYF
d_gene: -
abundance: once
j_gene: TRBJ2-5
v_gene: TRBV6-1

CDR3nt: TGTGCCAGCAATCGGGGAGGACCCCTCGAGGGCTACACCTTC
CDR3aa: CASNRGGPLEGYTF
d_gene: -
abundance: many
j_gene: TRBJ1-2
v_gene: TRBV11-2

CDR3nt: TGTGCCAGCAGCTTTTCGGCCGGGACAGGTTTGAACACTGAAGCTTTCTTT
CDR3aa: CASSFSAGTGLNTEAFF
d_gene: TRBD1
abundance: many
j_gene: TRBJ1-1
v_gene: TRBV11-1